The 10 T cell receptor beta chains reported below all come from one sample, sequenced in a study of blood T cell repertoires in COVID-19. TCRdb's table, derived via immunoSEQ multiplex PCR, lists solely in-frame clones and lacks some. The table includes about 120,000 clones, around 89% detected once. The sample comprised peripheral blood. Receptors originate from a human donor with acute or convalescent COVID-19. The donor label of this sample is uncertain.

The chain combines TRBV28 with TRBJ2-1; no clear D. This CDR3 spans 13 amino acids. Germline CDR1 reads MDHEN; CDR2 reads SYDVKM. With 2 bases removed from V and 5 bases from J, the gap between germline ends came to 7 bases. The CDR3 DNA sequence: TGTGCCAGCAGTTTACGTAGAGACAATGAGCAGTTCTTC. Translating it yields CASSLRRDNEQFF.

The rearrangement joins TRBV29-1 to TRBJ1-1; TRBD1 is a possible D gene (5 bases). Germline CDR1 reads SQVTM; CDR2 reads ANQGSEA. The V gene lost 6 bases and the J gene lost 0 bases, with 8 bases spanning the gap. CDR3 length: 12 residues. CDR3 amino acids: CSVKTVNTEAFF. The CDR3 bases are TGCAGCGTAAAGACAGTGAACACTGAAGCTTTCTTT.

Comment on this clone: A read error may account for a junction end that differs from germline. V gene TRBV7-2 combines with J gene TRBJ2-7; TRBD2 matches at 8 bases. CDR1 is SGHTA, CDR2 FQGNSA, per germline. The CDR3 is made up of 14 amino acids. The CDR3 DNA follows: TGTGCCAGCAGCCCCAACGCCGGGACTCGGGAGGGGATCTTC. It translates to CASSPNAGTREGIF.

The V call is TRBV12-3 or TRBV12-4, the J call TRBJ1-2, with D unresolved. This CDR3 has 12 residues. V was clipped by 3 bases and J by 6 bases, with 8 bases between them. The CDR3 DNA follows: TGTGCCAGCAGTTTCGCACAGAATGGCTACACCTTC. Its protein product is CASSFAQNGYTF.

The V call is TRBV4-1, the J call TRBJ2-1; 9 positions agree with TRBD1. CDR1 and CDR2 from the germline V gene are MGHRA and YSYEKL. With V trimmed by 1 base and J by 6 bases, 4 bases remained unmatched. The CDR3 contains 15 residues. The CDR3 region has the DNA TGCGCCAGCAGCCAAGCCGGGACAGGGCTCAATGAGCAGTTCTTC. Translation: CASSQAGTGLNEQFF.

The rearrangement links TRBV11-3 to TRBJ1-1; D gene unclear. CDR1 is SGHNT and CDR2 is YENEEA in the germline V gene. V dropped 0 bases and J dropped 9 bases, with 11 bases sitting between them. This CDR3 spans 13 amino acids. CDR3 nucleotides: TGTGCCAGCAGCTTAGATCCAGGAGGGCAAGCTTTCTTT. Amino acid sequence: CASSLDPGGQAFF.

The chain carries TRBV5-4 and TRBJ2-5, with a possible D match to TRBD2 (5 bases). The ends were cut back, 8 bases at V and 0 bases at J, with 17 bases in the middle. This CDR3 has 15 residues. Germline CDR1 SGHNT, CDR2 YYREEE (reference sequence). CDR3 sequence reads: CASGKMDWYQETQYF. The CDR3 DNA follows: TGTGCCAGTGGAAAGATGGACTGGTACCAAGAGACCCAGTACTTC.

The chain links TRBV28 to TRBJ1-5; possible D gene TRBD1, 5 bases. Trimming removed 6 bases at V and 3 bases at J, with 18 bases between. The CDR3 contains 16 residues. The germline V gene has CDR1 MDHEN and CDR2 SYDVKM. The CDR3 DNA sequence: TGTGCCAGCAGCCCAACCCAGACAGCAGTCAATCAGCCCCAGCATTTT. Encoded protein: CASSPTQTAVNQPQHF.

This rearrangement joins TRBV29-1 to TRBJ2-3; maybe TRBD2 (5 bases). Germline CDR1 is SQVTM and CDR2 is ANQGSEA. This CDR3 spans 22 amino acids. V was pared by 6 bases and J by 2 bases, with 39 bases between. The CDR3 nucleotides are TGCAGCGTGGACTCACTGAACCTGGACGTGGGTCCGGGTGGGTCACACACAGATACGCAGTATTTT. It yields the protein CSVDSLNLDVGPGGSHTDTQYF.

The chain joins TRBV6-5 to TRBJ1-6, with D unresolved. Germline V gene data show CDR1 as MNHEY and CDR2 as SVGAGI. CDR3 length: 15 amino acids. V was pared by 1 base and J by 0 bases, with 4 bases between. The CDR3 region has the DNA TGTGCCAGCAGTTACTATAGCTCCTATAATTCACCCCTCCACTTT. This translates into CASSYYSSYNSPLHF.